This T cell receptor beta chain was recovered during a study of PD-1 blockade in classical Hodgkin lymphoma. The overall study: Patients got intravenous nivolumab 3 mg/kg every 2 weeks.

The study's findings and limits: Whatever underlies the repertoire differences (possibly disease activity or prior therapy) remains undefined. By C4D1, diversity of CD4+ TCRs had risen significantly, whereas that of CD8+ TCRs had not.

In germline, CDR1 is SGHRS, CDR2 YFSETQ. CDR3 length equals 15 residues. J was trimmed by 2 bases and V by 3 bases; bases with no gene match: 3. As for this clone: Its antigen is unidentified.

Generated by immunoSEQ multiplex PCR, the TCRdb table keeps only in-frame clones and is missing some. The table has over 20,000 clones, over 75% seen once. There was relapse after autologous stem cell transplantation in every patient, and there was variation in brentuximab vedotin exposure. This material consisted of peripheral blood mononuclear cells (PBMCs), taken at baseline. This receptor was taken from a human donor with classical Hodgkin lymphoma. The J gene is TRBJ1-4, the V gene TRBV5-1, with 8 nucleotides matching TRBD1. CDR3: CASSSGQGTNEKLFF. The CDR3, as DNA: TGCGCCAGCAGCTCCGGACAGGGTACTAATGAAAAACTGTTTTTT.